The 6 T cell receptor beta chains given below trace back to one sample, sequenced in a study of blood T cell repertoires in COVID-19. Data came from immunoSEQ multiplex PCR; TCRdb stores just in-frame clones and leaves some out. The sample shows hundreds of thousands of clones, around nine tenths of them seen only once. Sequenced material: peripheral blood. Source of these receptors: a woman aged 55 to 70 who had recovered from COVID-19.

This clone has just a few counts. The CDR3 DNA reads TGTGCCAGCAGCTTAAATTCGGGGTCTTCAAGAGGTGAAGCTTTCTTT. Amino acids: CASSLNSGSSRGEAFF. This chain connects TRBV7-3 to TRBJ1-1; D remains unclear. The CDR3 sequence is 16 residues long. V lost 1 base and J 7 bases, leaving 19 bases between the germline ends. From germline, CDR1 is SGHTA and CDR2 FQGTGA.

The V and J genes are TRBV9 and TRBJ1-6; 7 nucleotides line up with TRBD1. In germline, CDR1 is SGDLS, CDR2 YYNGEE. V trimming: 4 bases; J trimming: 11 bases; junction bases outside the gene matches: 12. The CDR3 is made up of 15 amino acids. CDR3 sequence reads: CASSPQDRRGTPLHF. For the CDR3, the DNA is TGTGCCAGCAGCCCCCAGGACAGGCGTGGGACACCCCTCCACTTT.

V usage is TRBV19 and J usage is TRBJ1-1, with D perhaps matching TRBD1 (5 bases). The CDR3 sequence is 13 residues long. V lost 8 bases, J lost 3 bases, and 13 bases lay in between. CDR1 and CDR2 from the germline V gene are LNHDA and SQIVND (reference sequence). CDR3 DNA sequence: TGTGCCAGTGCCCAGACGACAGACACTGAAGCTTTCTTT. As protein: CASAQTTDTEAFF. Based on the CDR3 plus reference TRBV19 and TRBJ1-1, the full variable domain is DGGITQSPKYLFRKEGQNVTLSCEQNLNHDAMYWYRQDPGQGLRLIYYSQIVNDFQKGDIAEGYSVSREKKESFPLTVTSAQKNPTAFYLCASAQTTDTEAFFGQGTRLTVV.

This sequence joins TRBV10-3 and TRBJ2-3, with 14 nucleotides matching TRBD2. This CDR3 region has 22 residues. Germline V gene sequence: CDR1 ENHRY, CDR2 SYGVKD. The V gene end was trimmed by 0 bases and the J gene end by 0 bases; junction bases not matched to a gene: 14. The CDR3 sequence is CAISESSRGTSGGGRSTDTQYF. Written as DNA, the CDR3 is TGTGCCATCAGTGAGTCGTCCCGCGGGACTAGCGGGGGTGGCCGGAGCACAGATACGCAGTATTTT.

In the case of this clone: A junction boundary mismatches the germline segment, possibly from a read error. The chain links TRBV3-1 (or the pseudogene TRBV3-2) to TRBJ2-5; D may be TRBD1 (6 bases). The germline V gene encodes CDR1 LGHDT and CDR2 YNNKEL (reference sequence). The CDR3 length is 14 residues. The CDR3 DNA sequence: TGTGCCAGCAGCCAATTGGGGGCCGAAGAAACCCAGTACTTC. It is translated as CASSQLGAEETQYF.

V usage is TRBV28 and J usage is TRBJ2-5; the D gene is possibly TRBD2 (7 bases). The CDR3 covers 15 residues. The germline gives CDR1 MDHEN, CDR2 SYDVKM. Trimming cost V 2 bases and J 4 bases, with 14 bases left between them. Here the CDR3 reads CASSLGGGEPETQYF. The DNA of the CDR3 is TGTGCCAGCAGTTTAGGGGGGGGCGAACCAGAGACCCAGTACTTC.